The 32 T cell receptor beta chains reported below all come from one sample, sequenced in a study of CD8 T cells in Susac syndrome (dated by TCRdb to between 2017 and 2020). The method was the immunoSEQ multiplex PCR assay. RNA was extracted using the RNeasy kit, and roughly 0.45 to 1 ug of the RNA was reverse transcribed with random hexamers. TCRdb applied fastp at Q25 and MiXCR to the public reads, then kept only in-frame beta chains. Rows merge per CDR3 protein into single entries with the most common DNA and genes. In this sample the table shows around 130,000 distinct CDR3 sequences, about 93% of which occur a single time. The leading ten clones occupy about 0.23% of the sample. Material for sequencing was CD8+ T cells from PBMCs. The origin of the receptors is a human donor with multiple sclerosis.

The chain has TRBV4-1 and TRBJ1-5, with 7 bases matching TRBD1. The germline V gene has CDR1 MGHRA and CDR2 YSYEKL. V lost 0 bases and J lost 4; bases outside the gene matches: 15. There are 19 residues in the CDR3. The DNA for the CDR3 is TGCGCCAGCAGCCAAGACCCAGGGTATCAGACAGGGTTTAATCAGCCCCAGCATTTT. This codes for CASSQDPGYQTGFNQPQHF.

The chain carries TRBV20-1 and TRBJ2-5, with a tentative D call TRBD2 (6 bases). The CDR3 consists of 10 residues. V lost 3 bases and J lost 11, with 10 bases in between. Germline loops: CDR1 DFQATT, CDR2 SNEGSKA (reference sequence). The CDR3 spells CSASPGTQYF. The CDR3 DNA reads TGCAGTGCTAGCCCCGGGACTCAGTACTTC.

The V call is TRBV30, the J call TRBJ1-2; the match to TRBD1 covers 7 bases. This CDR3 region has 14 residues. V lost 4 bases, J lost 7 bases, and 12 bases stayed unmatched. From germline, CDR1 is GTSNPN and CDR2 SVGIG (reference sequence). CDR3 loop: CAWIPATGETGYTF. The CDR3 DNA sequence: TGTGCCTGGATTCCGGCTACAGGGGAGACTGGCTACACCTTC.

This clonotype was counted a few times. V is TRBV27 and J is TRBJ2-7; perhaps TRBD1 as D (5 bases). V was clipped by 4 bases and J by 4 bases, with 17 bases between them. CDR1 is MNHEY, CDR2 SMNVEV, per germline (reference sequence). The length of the CDR3 is 15 residues. The CDR3 DNA sequence: TGTGCCAGCAGTTCACGACTGGGGCTCGGATACGAGCAGTACTTC. It specifies CASSSRLGLGYEQYF.

This clonotype was seen a few times. The rearrangement links TRBV28 to TRBJ1-5; D remains unclear. CDR1 is MDHEN and CDR2 is SYDVKM in the germline V gene. The V end lost 5 bases, the J end lost 4 bases, and 9 bases lay between the germline ends. This CDR3 contains 13 residues. The DNA of the CDR3 is TGTGCCAGCAGTCCCCCCCAAAATCAGCCCCAGCATTTT. Encoded protein: CASSPPQNQPQHF.

The rearrangement uses TRBV16 and TRBJ1-1, with unresolved D. The CDR3 is 14 amino acids. Germline V CDR1 and CDR2: KGHSY, FQNENV. V lost 4 bases, J lost 4 bases, and 13 bases lay in between. The DNA of the CDR3 is TGTGCCAGCAGCCTCGATAGCGTCGGCACTGAAGCTTTCTTT. It translates to CASSLDSVGTEAFF.

This rearrangement joins TRBV27 to TRBJ2-7; the D gene is possibly TRBD2 (6 bases). CDR3 length equals 15 residues. CDR1 is MNHEY and CDR2 is SMNVEV in the germline V gene (reference sequence). V was clipped by 0 bases and J by 0 bases, with 9 bases between them. CDR3 DNA: TGTGCCAGCAGTTTATCGACTAGGAGCTCCTACGAGCAGTACTTC. This encodes CASSLSTRSSYEQYF.

The chain uses TRBV12-3 or TRBV12-4 and TRBJ2-1; D possibly corresponds to TRBD2 (6 bases). Trimming left V 7 bases short and J 7 bases short, with 23 bases between. This CDR3 is 16 amino acids long. In nucleotides, the CDR3 is TGTGCCAGCACCTCGGGACGGGACTCAAGACTTAATGAGCAGTTCTTC. Translated, it gives CASTSGRDSRLNEQFF.

V is TRBV4-1 and J is TRBJ2-2; TRBD2 aligns across 12 bases. This CDR3 comprises 18 residues. Germline V CDR1 and CDR2: MGHRA, YSYEKL. V lost 2 bases and J lost 5; bases outside the gene matches: 9. CDR3 sequence reads: CASSQTTSGSILTGELFF. In nucleotides, the CDR3 is TGCGCCAGCAGCCAAACGACTAGCGGGAGCATCTTGACCGGGGAGCTGTTTTTT.

This clonotype was picked up a small number of times. V gene TRBV7-9 combines with J gene TRBJ2-7; D is possibly TRBD2 (5 bases). There are 15 residues in the CDR3. Germline CDR1 SEHNR, CDR2 FQNEAQ (reference sequence). Trimming took off 2 bases at V and 1 base at J, with 12 bases between the two ends. CDR3 amino acids: CASSLLGPGSYEQYF. In DNA form, the CDR3 reads TGTGCCAGCAGCTTATTAGGCCCGGGGTCCTACGAGCAGTACTTC. The whole variable domain, remainder taken from reference TRBV7-9 and TRBJ2-7, is DTGVSQNPRHKITKRGQNVTFRCDPISEHNRLYWYRQTLGQGPEFLTYFQNEAQLEKSRLLSDRFSAERPKGSFSTLEIQRTEQGDSAMYLCASSLLGPGSYEQYFGPGTRLTVT.

CDR3 region: CASSLGTRTHEQYF. The DNA for the CDR3 is TGTGCCAGCAGCTTGGGGACTAGAACCCACGAGCAGTACTTC. V and J are TRBV7-9 and TRBJ2-7, with 8 positions matching TRBD2. Trimming took 3 bases from V and 5 from J; bases not matched to a gene: 6. The CDR3 spans 14 residues. Per germline, CDR1 SEHNR and CDR2 FQNEAQ (reference sequence).

The chain joins TRBV10-3 to TRBJ1-1, with unresolved D. There are 16 residues in the CDR3. Germline lookup yields CDR1 ENHRY and CDR2 SYGVKD. Deletions cut 3 bases from V and 1 base from J, with 15 bases between. CDR3: CAISDKPGRENTEAFF. DNA of the CDR3: TGTGCCATCAGTGACAAACCTGGACGGGAGAACACTGAAGCTTTCTTT.

V gene TRBV27 combines with J gene TRBJ2-5; the D gene is possibly TRBD1 (6 bases). Germline loops: CDR1 MNHEY, CDR2 SMNVEV (reference sequence). The germline V and J ends were trimmed by 5 bases and 5 bases, with 15 bases remaining between them. This CDR3 has 14 amino acids. The CDR3 is CASSPDSDWETQYF. The CDR3 region has the DNA TGTGCCAGCAGTCCGGACAGCGACTGGGAGACCCAGTACTTC.

This clonotype has just one count. The rearrangement links TRBV7-9 to TRBJ2-2; D not certain. CDR1 is SEHNR and CDR2 is FQNEAQ in the germline V gene (reference sequence). The CDR3 is 12 residues long. Trimming removed 2 bases from V and 9 bases from J, with 7 bases in between. Written as DNA, the CDR3 is TGTGCCAGCAGCTTAATGGCCCGGGAGCTGTTTTTT. Translation gives CASSLMARELFF.

A few counts support this clonotype. This chain connects TRBV12-3 or TRBV12-4 to TRBJ2-1; D may match TRBD1 or TRBD2 (5 bases each). V was trimmed by 9 bases and J by 0 bases, leaving 9 bases between them. CDR3 length equals 13 residues. In nucleotides, the CDR3 is TGTGCCAGTACGAGGGGCTCCTACAATGAGCAGTTCTTC. Residues: CASTRGSYNEQFF.

This chain connects TRBV19 to TRBJ2-3; TRBD2 matches at 7 bases. Germline V gene data show CDR1 as LNHDA and CDR2 as SQIVND (reference sequence). There are 15 residues in the CDR3. The V and J ends lost 3 bases and 0 bases, in that order; junction bases with no gene match: 3. The CDR3 DNA is TGTGCCAGTAGTATCGTCGGGGGGAGCACAGATACGCAGTATTTT. It specifies CASSIVGGSTDTQYF. Supplemented by reference TRBV19 and TRBJ2-3, the full variable domain reads DGGITQSPKYLFRKEGQNVTLSCEQNLNHDAMYWYRQDPGQGLRLIYYSQIVNDFQKGDIAEGYSVSREKKESFPLTVTSAQKNPTAFYLCASSIVGGSTDTQYFGPGTRLTVL.

The rearrangement joins TRBV4-1 to TRBJ2-5, with TRBD2 as a possible D gene (6 bases). This CDR3 has 14 amino acids. The ends were cut back, 4 bases at V and 5 bases at J, with 14 bases in the middle. The germline CDR1 and CDR2 sequences are MGHRA and YSYEKL. The CDR3 is CASSRSLLAETQYF. CDR3 DNA sequence: TGCGCCAGCAGCCGATCCTTGCTAGCGGAGACCCAGTACTTC.

V usage is TRBV20-1 and J usage is TRBJ2-7; TRBD1 agrees at 11 bases. The CDR3 sequence is 13 residues long. The germline V gene encodes CDR1 DFQATT and CDR2 SNEGSKA (reference sequence). The junction had 1 base not matched to a gene; V was cut back by 3 bases and J by 3 bases. DNA of the CDR3: TGCAGTGCTAGGGGACAGGGGGACTACGAGCAGTACTTC. Translating gives CSARGQGDYEQYF.

V and J are TRBV4-3 and TRBJ1-1; D is unresolved. Trimming removed 5 bases from V and 0 bases from J, with 13 bases in between. Germline loops: CDR1 LGHNA, CDR2 YSLEER. This CDR3 region has 15 residues. This CDR3 is CASSVGTGMNTEAFF. The DNA of the CDR3 is TGCGCCAGCAGCGTGGGTACGGGGATGAACACTGAAGCTTTCTTT.

This sequence joins TRBV20-1 and TRBJ2-1; maybe TRBD2 (6 bases). V was cut by 3 bases and J by 6 bases, with 18 bases left in between. The germline CDR1 and CDR2 sequences are DFQATT and SNEGSKA (reference sequence). There are 15 residues in the CDR3. Here the CDR3 reads CSASFFGSRGNEQFF. The CDR3 nucleotides read TGCAGTGCTAGTTTCTTCGGGAGTCGGGGCAATGAGCAGTTCTTC.

The chain joins TRBV11-2 to TRBJ1-1; tentative D call: TRBD1 (5 bases). CDR3 length: 15 amino acids. CDR1 SGHAT and CDR2 FQNNGV come from the germline V gene. With 3 bases removed from V and 0 bases from J, the gap between germline ends came to 11 bases. CDR3 sequence (DNA): TGTGCCAGCAGCTTGGGAAAGGGGATGAACACTGAAGCTTTCTTT. This sequence encodes CASSLGKGMNTEAFF.

J is TRBJ1-1 and V is TRBV10-2; D is unresolved. This CDR3 has 13 amino acids. V dropped 3 bases and J dropped 3 bases, with 8 bases sitting between them. CDR1 is WSHSY and CDR2 is SAAADI in the germline V gene. The CDR3 coding sequence is TGCGCCAGCAGTGACGGGGTTTACACTGAAGCTTTCTTT. It specifies CASSDGVYTEAFF.

In DNA, the CDR3 is TGTGCGGTTGGGGGCGTGACGAACACCGGGGAGCTGTTTTTT. This encodes CAVGGVTNTGELFF. This sequence joins TRBV27 and TRBJ2-2, with D tentatively TRBD1 (6 bases). The CDR3 length is 14 residues. Germline CDR1 is MNHEY and CDR2 is SMNVEV (reference sequence).

The V gene is TRBV5-4, the J gene TRBJ1-1, with 7 positions matching TRBD1. The J segment lost 0 bases and the V segment lost 9 bases, leaving 11 bases of the junction unmatched. The CDR3 covers 15 residues. Looked up from germline, CDR1 is SGHNT and CDR2 is YYREEE (reference sequence). DNA for the CDR3: TGTGCCACGGAGACAGGGAATACGATGAACACTGAAGCTTTCTTT. It codes for CATETGNTMNTEAFF.

The V and J genes are TRBV2 and TRBJ2-1, with D unresolved. Germline CDR1 reads SNHLY; CDR2 reads FYNNEI. CDR3 length equals 12 residues. Trimming stripped 5 bases from V and 9 bases from J, with 11 bases between. In DNA form, the CDR3 reads TGTGCCAGCAGTAGTAGGTCAGTTGAGCAGTTCTTC. Its protein product is CASSSRSVEQFF.

The chain joins TRBV7-9 to TRBJ1-1; D gene unclear. Per germline, CDR1 SEHNR and CDR2 FQNEAQ (reference sequence). This CDR3 region has 14 residues. Trimming pared 4 bases from V and 2 bases from J, leaving 11 bases between. CDR3 loop: CASSSGRENTEAFF. The CDR3 nucleotides are TGTGCCAGCAGCTCTGGACGGGAAAACACTGAAGCTTTCTTT.

The V gene is TRBV4-3, the J gene TRBJ2-3; 12 bases match TRBD2. Germline CDR1 and CDR2: LGHNA and YSLEER. The ends lost 0 bases at V and 4 bases at J; junction bases unmatched: 11. CDR3 length equals 19 residues. The CDR3 reads CASSQDLLWTSGIADTQYF. In nucleotides, the CDR3 is TGCGCCAGCAGCCAAGATTTATTGTGGACTAGCGGGATAGCAGATACGCAGTATTTT.

The V gene is TRBV3-1, the J gene TRBJ2-3; unclear D gene. The CDR3 covers 15 residues. Trimming removed 0 bases from V and 2 bases from J, with 9 bases in between. CDR1 is LGHDT and CDR2 is YNNKEL in the germline V gene (reference sequence). The CDR3 nucleotides read TGTGCCAGCAGCCAAGACCAGCCCCTCACAGATACGCAGTATTTT. It is translated as CASSQDQPLTDTQYF.

The chain has TRBV4-1 and TRBJ1-1, with D unclear. Germline CDR1 and CDR2: MGHRA and YSYEKL. V lost 0 bases, J lost 1 base, and 9 bases lay in between. The CDR3 runs to 15 residues. The CDR3 loop is CASSQDLFGNTEAFF. In nucleotides, the CDR3 is TGCGCCAGCAGCCAAGATTTATTCGGGAACACTGAAGCTTTCTTT.

The J gene is TRBJ2-7, the V gene TRBV5-4; TRBD2 agrees at 8 bases. Trimming at V came to 2 bases and at J to 5 bases, leaving 6 bases not matched to a gene. CDR1 is SGHNT and CDR2 is YYREEE in the germline V gene (reference sequence). The CDR3 loop spans 14 amino acids. CDR3 in amino acids: CASSFPGGGDEQYF. CDR3 nucleotide sequence: TGTGCCAGCAGCTTTCCGGGAGGGGGGGACGAGCAGTACTTC.

This rearrangement joins TRBV6-1 to TRBJ2-5; D is uncertain. The germline V gene has CDR1 MNHNS and CDR2 SASEGT. CDR3 length: 12 residues. Trimming cost V 1 base and J 8 bases, with 8 bases left between them. The CDR3 is CASSEGSDTQYF. CDR3 DNA sequence: TGTGCCAGCAGTGAAGGGTCCGACACCCAGTACTTC.

CDR3 protein: CASSLLGVEQYF. Here the CDR3 DNA reads TGTGCCAGCAGCTTGTTGGGGGTCGAGCAGTACTTC. V usage is TRBV5-5 and J usage is TRBJ2-7; D tentatively fits TRBD1 or TRBD2 (5 bases each). Germline V lookup: CDR1 SGHKS, CDR2 YYEKEE (reference sequence). The CDR3 has 12 amino acids. Trimming took off 1 base at V and 6 bases at J, with 8 bases between the two ends.